This T cell receptor (beta chain) is from a study of a mutant IDH1 vaccine in newly diagnosed glioma (dated by TCRdb to 2020 to 2023). Study-level background: Of the approximately 35 treated patients, roughly 62% were male and about 38% were female, and the mean age was roughly 40 years. Peripheral blood was drawn at six visits: V03 (baseline), V05, V07, V10, V12 and V13. Before enrollment, most patients had been given radiochemotherapy with temozolomide as standard therapy, while the rest had received either radiotherapy alone or temozolomide alone. For exploratory analyses, longitudinal TCRB deep sequencing was carried out in around 24 treated patients wherever samples were available.

Libraries were made using the immunoSEQ multiplex PCR assay. Following the manufacturer's protocol, the hsTCRB Kit was used to amplify rearranged TCR beta chain sequences. Sequencing of TCRB libraries was carried out on an Illumina MiSeq. The authors processed their data as follows. The kit vendor's proprietary platform handled demultiplexing, trimming and gene mapping. TCRdb stores this immuneACCESS table with in-frame sequences only. Part of the clones is absent; in the studies checked, under half of the shortfall reflects unresolved V genes, and no reason is known for the rest. The DNA was the basis for D and trimming; V, J and clone size are from that table. Recorded for this sample are about 92,000 clones; about 80% of them occurred a single time. The ten largest clonotypes hold under 8% of the sample. The CDR3 has 14 amino acids, counting the end cysteine and phenylalanine. Only the CDR3 DNA is retained, 42 bases long and in frame from the first base. Sequences MRHNA (CDR1) and SNTAGT (CDR2) are obtained from the germline V gene. V was cut back by 5 bases and J by 10 bases, leaving a gap of 18 bases between them.

Study-wide conclusions, independent of this receptor: Changes in the top peripheral T cell clonotypes picked up by TCRB sequencing did not appear to be linked to pseudoprogression. It was noted by the authors that analyses of patient blood samples could not be reproduced owing to sample limitations. Across multiple MHC alleles, vaccine-induced immune responses were seen in roughly 93% of patients. Availability determined which PBMC samples were chosen for TCRB deep sequencing.

Details on this clone: What antigen it recognizes has not been identified. There are no base qualities to consult, and no much larger clone falls within one base.

Taken with the paper, the label for time point translates to: baseline, week 1 (first vaccination visit). Explained via the paper, the treatment or condition label denotes: pre-vaccination baseline after standard-of-care therapy. The donors had newly diagnosed IDH1-mutant astrocytomas of WHO grade 3 or 4 that showed loss of nuclear ATRX. The samples were drawn from NOA16, a multicentre, single-arm, open-label phase I trial in Germany that tested a mutant IDH1 peptide vaccine in humans for the first time. For immunogenicity testing, the blood drawn at visit V03 was used as the baseline sample. Genomic DNA for TCRB sequencing was extracted from EDTA blood using the DNeasy Blood and Tissue Kit.

The starting material was PBMCs, obtained from a glioma patient treated with radiotherapy, temozolomide or both. This TCR derives from a woman in her forties or fifties with glioma. The rearranged chain carries TRBV6-4 and TRBJ2-1; there is no confident call for the D gene. The DNA sequence follows: TGTGCCAGCAGTCCCGAGGAAGTTTCAAGCGAGCAGTTCTTC. Protein translation: CASSPEEVSSEQFF.